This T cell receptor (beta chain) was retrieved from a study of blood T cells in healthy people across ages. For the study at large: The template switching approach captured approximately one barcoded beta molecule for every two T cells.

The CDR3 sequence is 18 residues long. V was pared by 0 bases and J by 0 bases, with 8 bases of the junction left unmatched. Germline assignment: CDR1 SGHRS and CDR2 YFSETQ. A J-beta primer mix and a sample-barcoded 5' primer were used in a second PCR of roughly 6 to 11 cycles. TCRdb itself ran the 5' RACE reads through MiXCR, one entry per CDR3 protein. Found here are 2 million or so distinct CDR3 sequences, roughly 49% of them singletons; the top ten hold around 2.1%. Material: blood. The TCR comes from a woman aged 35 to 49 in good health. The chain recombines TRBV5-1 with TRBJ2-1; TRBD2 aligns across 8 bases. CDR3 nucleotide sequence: TGCGCCAGCAGCTTGGCCCGGGGGGGAACGGGCTCCTACAATGAGCAGTTCTTC. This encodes CASSLARGGTGSYNEQFF.